Here is one T cell receptor (beta chain) with its context. Its specificity is unknown. Amplification used 60 Vbeta primers and 13 Jbeta primers. The protocol was immunoSEQ multiplex PCR, while the TCRdb copy is restricted to in-frame clones and leaves out a portion. The table lists about 130,000 clones, 80% to 85% of them singletons. These data come from a study of cytomegalovirus exposure and HLA in healthy donors. Study-level points and caveats: Follow-up analysis seemed to connect common viral pathogens with several of the most significant clusters identified. In a later analysis, DRB1 alleles had the most associated TCRs; HLA-C alleles the fewest.

Deletions cut 1 base from V and 1 base from J, with 13 bases between. The CDR3 runs to 15 residues. Germline V gene lookup returns CDR1 SQVTM and CDR2 ANQGSEA. The chain couples TRBV29-1 to TRBJ1-1; D is undetermined. The specimen sequenced was PBMCs. The sequence was collected from a boy aged 5-17 years in good health and CMV-seronegative. This chain's CDR3 is CSVEGTGAENTEAFF. CDR3 DNA: TGCAGCGTTGAAGGCACGGGAGCCGAGAACACTGAAGCTTTCTTT.